The sample holds many counts of the clone carrying this TCR beta chain. The antigen remains undetermined. The sample comes from a study of T cell repertoires in cytomegalovirus infection. Study observations and caveats: HLA-C-restricted CMV-specific TCR beta clonotypes prevailed in the ex vivo response. Summed frequency of public TCR beta families distinguished CMV carriers with the relevant HLA.

TCRdb re-called the reads with MiXCR, one entry per CDR3 protein. The sample yields tens of thousands of distinct CDR3 sequences, 3.5% to 4% seen once. The TCR originated in a human donor in good health (CMV status not recorded). Some clones in this sample may be carry-over from other donors' samples. Sequenced: PBMCs.

The CDR3 region is CASSPVDTGELFF. CDR3 nucleotides: TGTGCCAGCAGCCCTGTTGACACCGGGGAGCTGTTTTTT. The chain uses TRBV7-2 and TRBJ2-2; no reliable D call. The ends were cut back, 5 bases at V and 3 bases at J, with 7 bases in the middle. Germline loops: CDR1 SGHTA, CDR2 FQGNSA. The CDR3 has 13 residues. The whole variable domain, remainder taken from reference TRBV7-2 and TRBJ2-2, is GAGVSQSPSNKVTEKGKDVELRCDPISGHTALYWYRQSLGQGLEFLIYFQGNSAPDKSGLPSDRFSAERTGGSVSTLTIQRTQQEDSAVYLCASSPVDTGELFFGEGSRLTVL.